This T cell receptor beta chain was sequenced for a study of cytomegalovirus exposure and HLA in healthy donors. PCR used 60 Vbeta primers and 13 Jbeta primers. Clones were sequenced by immunoSEQ multiplex PCR, and TCRdb holds only the in-frame ones, with some missing. This table holds roughly 45,000 clones, 70% to 85% found once. The CDR3 is 12 residues long. V dropped 5 bases and J dropped 3 bases, with 8 bases sitting between them. Germline V lookup: CDR1 ENHRY, CDR2 SYGVKD. Sequencing input: PBMCs. This TCR came from a young man in good health and CMV-seronegative. The V and J genes are TRBV10-3 and TRBJ2-7; tentative D call: TRBD1 (5 bases). For the CDR3, the DNA is TGTGCCATCAGTCTTACAGGCTACGAGCAGTACTTC. It specifies CAISLTGYEQYF.